The 18 T cell receptor beta chains reported below all come from one sample, sequenced in a study of glioma-infiltrating T cells. Using RNA template, CDR3s of TCR alpha and beta were amplified with iRepertoire arm-PCR. Via MiXCR, TCRdb re-called the multiplex PCR reads, giving one row per CDR3 protein. This sample carries a few hundred thousand distinct CDR3 sequences, around 38% of them seen once, and the ten largest clones take around 12%. The specimen sequenced was glioma tissue, nonneoplastic brain tissue, or PBMCs (not recorded which). The origin of the receptors is a human donor with low-grade glioma or glioblastoma, undergoing nonglioma brain surgery, or in good health (not recorded which).

As DNA, the CDR3 is TGTGCCAGCAGCAAGGACAGGGGCTACGAGCAGTACTTC. This sequence encodes CASSKDRGYEQYF. The chain uses TRBV7-9 and TRBJ2-7; 9 bases line up with TRBD1. The J segment lost 3 bases and the V segment lost 5 bases, leaving 2 bases of the junction unmatched. This CDR3 spans 13 amino acids. Germline CDR1 reads SEHNR; CDR2 reads FQNEAQ (reference sequence).

Ten or more counts support this clonotype. The chain links TRBV20-1 to TRBJ2-1; 8 bases match TRBD2. This CDR3 is 16 amino acids long. The trim removed 6 bases at V and 0 bases at J, leaving 10 bases unmatched. CDR1 is DFQATT and CDR2 is SNEGSKA in the germline V gene (reference sequence). The chain's CDR3 is CSATGRGTSSYNEQFF. CDR3 coding DNA: TGCAGTGCAACGGGTCGGGGGACTAGCTCCTACAATGAGCAGTTCTTC.

Turning to this clonotype: The germline gene is not matched at one end of the junction; a read error may be the cause. The V call is TRBV7-2, the J call TRBJ1-5; D gene uncertain. CDR1 and CDR2 from the germline V gene are SGHTA and FQGNSA. This CDR3 contains 13 residues. The CDR3 reads CASSLEFSQPKHF. The CDR3, as DNA: TGTGCCAGCAGCTTAGAATTTAGTCAGCCCAAGCATTTT.

V and J are TRBV20-1 and TRBJ2-3; tentative D call: TRBD1 (5 bases). The J call may be faulty, since TRBJ1-5 better matches the DNA end. This CDR3 region has 14 residues. Germline lookup yields CDR1 DFQATT and CDR2 SNEGSKA (reference sequence). The DNA of the CDR3 is TGCAGTGCCTCTTGGGGGGGTAGCACAGATACGCAGCATTTT. Its protein is CSASWGGSTDTQHF.

The chain links TRBV5-6 to TRBJ1-6; D gene unclear. Germline V gene sequence: CDR1 SGHDT, CDR2 YYEEEE. V gave up 4 bases and J gave up 0 bases, with 17 bases separating them. This CDR3 has 18 residues. The CDR3 region has the DNA TGTGCCAGCAGCCTAGGACTGATTAGAAGCTCCTATAATTCACCCCTCCACTTT. Amino acids: CASSLGLIRSSYNSPLHF.

This clonotype has a single count. The CDR3 reads CASSDIPGALMKLFF. For the CDR3, the DNA is TGTGCCAGCAGTGACATCCCAGGGGCCCTAATGAAACTGTTTTTT. This chain joins TRBV2 and TRBJ1-4, with TRBD1 as a possible D gene (6 bases). This CDR3 spans 15 amino acids. CDR1 and CDR2 (germline): SNHLY, FYNNEI. V lost 3 bases to trimming and J lost 11 bases, with 19 bases between them.

This clonotype was seen only a few times. V is TRBV2 and J is TRBJ2-5; TRBD2 is a possible D gene (5 bases). CDR3 length equals 14 residues. The V end lost 2 bases, the J end lost 3 bases, and 10 bases lay between the germline ends. CDR1 and CDR2 from the germline V gene are SNHLY and FYNNEI. The CDR3 region is CASSENGLEETQYF. DNA for the CDR3: TGTGCCAGCAGTGAAAACGGACTGGAAGAGACCCAGTACTTC. Looking up the rest from reference TRBV2 and TRBJ2-5 gives the full variable domain: EPEVTQTPSHQVTQMGQEVILRCVPISNHLYFYWYRQILGQKVEFLVSFYNNEISEKSEIFDDQFSVERPDGSNFTLKIRSTKLEDSAMYFCASSENGLEETQYFGPGTRLLVL.

V is TRBV29-1 and J is TRBJ1-2, with D uncertain. Deletions cut 4 bases from V and 13 bases from J, with 16 bases between. Per the germline V gene, CDR1 is SQVTM and CDR2 is ANQGSEA. The CDR3 is 11 amino acids. The CDR3 DNA reads as TGCAGCGTTGGCACGGGCCTCCAGTTCACCTTC. Amino acids: CSVGTGLQFTF.

This clonotype was detected many times. This chain connects TRBV6-2 or TRBV6-3 to TRBJ1-2; 9 nucleotides match TRBD1. Trimming took 1 base from V and 7 from J; bases not matched to a gene: 1. The CDR3 length is 13 residues. Germline V gene lookup returns CDR1 MNHEY and CDR2 SVGEGT. CDR3 amino acids: CASSYYRGLGYTF. The CDR3 bases are TGTGCCAGCAGTTACTACAGGGGGCTTGGCTACACCTTC.

This clonotype was detected ten times or more. The chain carries TRBV27 and TRBJ2-7; D possibly corresponds to TRBD1 (5 bases). The V and J ends lost 1 base and 4 bases respectively, with 17 bases between them. The CDR3 runs 16 residues. Germline values: CDR1 MNHEY, CDR2 SMNVEV (reference sequence). CDR3 sequence reads: CASSLLAGSTPYEQYF. CDR3 DNA: TGTGCCAGCAGTTTATTGGCAGGGTCCACCCCATACGAGCAGTACTTC.

This clonotype was seen a handful of times. The chain has TRBV7-9 and TRBJ2-7, with 8 bases aligning to TRBD1. Germline V gene data show CDR1 as SEHNR and CDR2 as FQNEAQ (reference sequence). Unmatched junction bases numbered 11, after V lost 8 bases and J lost 2 bases. The CDR3 is 15 residues long. CDR3 loop: CASRTAGTGPYEQYF. DNA for the CDR3: TGTGCCAGCCGAACCGCCGGGACAGGACCCTACGAGCAGTACTTC. The full variable domain, rest sourced from reference TRBV7-9 and TRBJ2-7, is DTGVSQNPRHKITKRGQNVTFRCDPISEHNRLYWYRQTLGQGPEFLTYFQNEAQLEKSRLLSDRFSAERPKGSFSTLEIQRTEQGDSAMYLCASRTAGTGPYEQYFGPGTRLTVT.

This clonotype was counted only a few times. This chain joins TRBV6-1 and TRBJ2-5, with TRBD1 matching 8 bases. From germline, CDR1 is MNHNS and CDR2 SASEGT. The V and J ends lost 5 bases and 4 bases, in that order; junction bases with no gene match: 12. CDR3 length: 16 residues. This CDR3 reads CASSFKRTGRPETQYF. In DNA form, the CDR3 reads TGTGCCAGCAGTTTCAAGCGGACAGGGAGGCCAGAGACCCAGTACTTC.

The chain couples TRBV2 to TRBJ2-1; 13 bases are a match to TRBD2. There are 13 residues in the CDR3. The ends lost 8 bases at V and 9 bases at J; junction bases unmatched: 4. In germline, CDR1 is SNHLY, CDR2 FYNNEI. CDR3 residues: CASRRTSGSEQFF. The CDR3 DNA reads as TGTGCCAGCCGCAGGACTAGCGGGAGTGAGCAGTTCTTC.

This clonotype appeared a few times. J is TRBJ2-1 and V is TRBV6-1; 7 positions agree with TRBD2. The CDR3 is made up of 17 amino acids. Germline trimming cut 3 bases from V and 4 bases from J; bases unmatched to any gene: 12. Germline V gene data show CDR1 as MNHNS and CDR2 as SASEGT. Written as DNA, the CDR3 is TGTGCCAGCAGTGATAAAGCGGGACGTTTAACTTACAATGAGCAGTTCTTC. Protein: CASSDKAGRLTYNEQFF.

This clonotype was picked up a small number of times. The rearrangement uses TRBV7-2 and TRBJ2-3; 8 nucleotides align to TRBD2. The ends lost 1 base at V and 4 bases at J; junction bases unmatched: 13. CDR1 and CDR2 (germline): SGHTA, FQGNSA. CDR3 length equals 18 residues. The CDR3 DNA is TGTGCCAGCAGCTTAGGACTCTTAGCGGGACCTATATCAGATACGCAGTATTTT. It yields the protein CASSLGLLAGPISDTQYF.

The rearrangement uses TRBV27 and TRBJ2-1, with 7 bases matching TRBD2. This CDR3 contains 17 residues. Unmatched junction bases numbered 22, after V lost 10 bases and J lost 7 bases. CDR1 MNHEY and CDR2 SMNVEV come from the germline V gene (reference sequence). The CDR3 nucleotides read TGTGCCATCTCTGGGCGGGAGATAGGCGGGGACCAAAATGAGCAGTTCTTC. It specifies CAISGREIGGDQNEQFF.

The chain combines TRBV28 with TRBJ2-4; D not certain. Trimming stripped 4 bases from V and 4 bases from J, with 14 bases between. Germline V gene lookup returns CDR1 MDHEN and CDR2 SYDVKM. The CDR3 has 15 amino acids. The CDR3 coding sequence is TGTGCCAGCAGTTCCCCTGGGAATCTAAAAAACATTCAGTACTTC. Its protein is CASSSPGNLKNIQYF.

About this clonotype itself: Since a much larger clone is just one base distant, this may be a read error. The gene calls are TRBV20-1 and TRBJ1-4; D is unclear. The CDR3 is 16 amino acids. Germline CDR1 reads DFQATT; CDR2 reads SNEGSKA (reference sequence). In nucleotides, the CDR3 is TGCAGTGCTCTCCCCAGTCGGGGAGTAACTAATAAAAAACTGTTTTTT. Its translation: CSALPSRGVTNKKLFF.